This is a list of T cell receptor beta chains from one sample in a study of B cell selection in AIRE deficiency. Profiling relied on immunoSEQ multiplex PCR, and the TCRdb table lists in-frame clones only, not all of them. This table has tens of thousands of clones, 95% to 98% appearing once. The sequenced sample was conventional CD4+ T cells sorted from PBMCs. These receptors all come from a human donor with AIRE deficiency. Both conserved end residues are part of each CDR3. The D gene is left open where the match is weak. Clone size, where shown, is once, few, many, or a class for clones that have expanded.

TRBV11-2	-	TRBJ2-1	-	TGTGCCAGCAGTGCCCGCGGGGAGCAGTTCTTC	CASSARGEQFF
TRBV5-1	-	TRBJ2-7	-	TGCGCCAGCAGCCGCATGGGCAGAACCTACGAGCAGTACTTC	CASSRMGRTYEQYF
TRBV7-8	-	TRBJ1-4	TRBD1	TGTGCCAGCATCGACTCCGGGACAGCTAATGAAAAACTGTTTTTT	CASIDSGTANEKLFF
TRBV5-4	-	TRBJ2-7	-	TGTGCCAGCAGCTTAGGGGGAGTTTCCATGTCCTACGAGCAGTACTTC	CASSLGGVSMSYEQYF
TRBV27	few	TRBJ2-5	-	TGTGCCAGCAGTTCACTACAGGAAGGGAAGACCCAGTACTTC	CASSSLQEGKTQYF
TRBV6-1	-	TRBJ2-7	-	TGTGCCAGCAGTGAACAGGGTAACTACGAGCAGTACTTC	CASSEQGNYEQYF
TRBV6-1	-	TRBJ2-5	-	TGTGCCAGCACAACTAGCCCCCCTGGGACCCAGTACTTC	CASTTSPPGTQYF
TRBV9	-	TRBJ2-7	-	TGTGCCAGCAGCGCCCAGACAGGTGCGGACGAGCAGTACTTC	CASSAQTGADEQYF
TRBV5-4	-	TRBJ2-2	-	TGTGCCAGCAGCCCTGGACGGGGCGGAGGGACCGGGGAGCTGTTTTTT	CASSPGRGGGTGELFF
TRBV5-8	-	TRBJ2-2	-	TGTGCCAGCAGCTTGGTACAGGGTCGGACCGGGGAGCTGTTTTTT	CASSLVQGRTGELFF
TRBV29-1	-	TRBJ2-1	TRBD1	TGCAGCGTTAAATGGGACAGGGGGCCAGGGACCTACAATGAGCAGTTCTTC	CSVKWDRGPGTYNEQFF
TRBV12-2	-	TRBJ2-4	-	TGTGCAAGTCGCCCCCGACGGCTAGCCAAAAACATTCAGTACTTC	CASRPRRLAKNIQYF
TRBV11-2	-	TRBJ2-7	-	TGTGCCAGCAGCTTAGTGATTTACTCGACTAGAGGTTACGAGCAGTACTTC	CASSLVIYSTRGYEQYF
TRBV7-9	few	TRBJ1-4	-	TGTGCCAGCAGCTTAGTAGTCGGGACAAGTGAAAAACTGTTTTTT	CASSLVVGTSEKLFF